These 21 T cell receptor beta chains originate from one sample sequenced in a study of molecular identifiers for immune sequencing clone quantification. Using its own MiXCR run on the PCR reads, TCRdb lists one record per CDR3 protein. Of under 800,000 distinct CDR3 sequences in the sample, less than 30% were seen once. Specimen: naive CD8+ T cells from blood, with Jurkat cell RNA spiked in. Subset described: FACS-sorted CD8+CD4-CCR7+CD45RA+ naive T cells. The receptors derive from a human donor in good health. Some libraries in this study had Jurkat cell RNA spiked in.

This chain uses TRBV12-3 or TRBV12-4 with TRBJ2-1; D is undetermined. The germline V and J ends were trimmed by 1 base and 8 bases, with 9 bases remaining between them. This CDR3 has 13 residues. The CDR3, as DNA: TGTGCCAGCAGTTTAGTAGTTTTCGATGAGCAGTTCTTC. It specifies CASSLVVFDEQFF.

For this clonotype: A single base separates this from a much larger clone, so it may be a read error. The rearrangement joins TRBV29-1 to TRBJ2-7; possibly TRBD2 for D (5 bases). Germline V gene sequence: CDR1 SQVTM, CDR2 ANQGSEA. The CDR3 has 14 residues. V shed 6 bases and J shed 0 bases, with 15 bases lying between them. DNA of the CDR3: TGCAGCGTCCTACATGCGGGCAGCTCCTACGAGCAGTACTTC. Protein product: CSVLHAGSSYEQYF.

This clonotype has only a few counts. The chain employs TRBV6-2 or TRBV6-3 and TRBJ2-7, with 11 bases aligning to TRBD2. The length of the CDR3 is 14 residues. After removal of 2 bases from V and 4 bases from J, the junction contained 1 base not matched to a gene. Germline CDR1 and CDR2: MNHEY and SVGEGT. The CDR3 here is CASSYTSGGYEQYF. As DNA, the CDR3 is TGTGCCAGCAGTTACACTAGCGGGGGATACGAGCAGTACTTC.

This clonotype was seen repeatedly, ten times or more. The genes are TRBV11-3 and TRBJ2-5; no clear D gene. The CDR3 has 12 residues. V was trimmed by 4 bases and J by 3 bases, leaving 6 bases between them. Germline V gives CDR1 SGHNT, CDR2 YENEEA. The CDR3 loop is CASSWAKETQYF. CDR3 in DNA: TGTGCCAGCAGCTGGGCCAAAGAGACCCAGTACTTC. Full variable domain (remainder filled in from reference TRBV11-3 and TRBJ2-5): EAGVVQSPRYKIIEKKQPVAFWCNPISGHNTLYWYLQNLGQGPELLIRYENEEAVDDSQLPKDRFSAERLKGVDSTLKIQPAELGDSAVYLCASSWAKETQYFGPGTRLLVL.

V usage is TRBV12-3 or TRBV12-4 and J usage is TRBJ2-1; 7 bases fit TRBD1. This CDR3 has 15 amino acids. The junction had 8 bases not matched to a gene; V was cut back by 0 bases and J by 9 bases. For the CDR3, the DNA is TGTGCCAGCAGTTTAGCCCCGACAGGGTCTGGTGAGCAGTTCTTC. Protein sequence: CASSLAPTGSGEQFF.

This clonotype was counted between two and nine times. J is TRBJ1-2 and V is TRBV12-3 or TRBV12-4, with TRBD1 identical over 10 bases. This CDR3 spans 13 amino acids. Trimming took 7 bases from V and 7 from J; bases not matched to a gene: 6. The CDR3 region is CASTSGTGVGYTF. CDR3 DNA sequence: TGTGCCAGCACCTCAGGGACAGGGGTTGGCTACACCTTC.

This clonotype came up a few times. The V gene is TRBV27, the J gene TRBJ2-7; D gene unclear. The V gene's germline CDR1 is MNHEY and CDR2 SMNVEV (reference sequence). CDR3 length: 13 amino acids. Trimming pared 5 bases from V and 6 bases from J, leaving 14 bases between. The CDR3, as DNA: TGTGCCAGCAGTCTCACGACAAGTAGCGAGCAGTACTTC. Amino acid sequence: CASSLTTSSEQYF.

This clonotype has a count of ten or more. This CDR3 is CASSYVSGGDTQYF. In nucleotides, the CDR3 is TGTGCCAGCAGTTACGTGTCAGGGGGGGATACGCAGTATTTT. The V gene is TRBV6-6, the J gene TRBJ2-3, with D perhaps TRBD1 (7 bases). The CDR3 length is 14 residues. Between the trimmed V and J ends, which lost 2 bases and 6 bases, there was a span of 12 bases. CDR1 and CDR2 (germline): MNHNY, SVGAGI (reference sequence).

This clonotype was picked up a small number of times. The V and J genes are TRBV4-1 and TRBJ1-5; possibly TRBD1 for D (5 bases). The CDR3 sequence is 15 residues long. Germline V gene sequence: CDR1 MGHRA, CDR2 YSYEKL. Trimming took 1 base from V and 2 from J, leaving 9 bases between them. CDR3 sequence reads: CASSQVIRGNQPQHF. The DNA of the CDR3 is TGCGCCAGCAGCCAAGTCATCAGGGGCAATCAGCCCCAGCATTTT.

Points on this clonotype: One junction end disagrees with the germline gene, perhaps due to a read error. The chain uses TRBV5-1 and TRBJ2-5; unclear D gene. CDR3 length: 13 residues. Germline CDR1 reads SGHRS; CDR2 reads YFSETQ. DNA for the CDR3: TGCGCCAGCCGTCCTGGAGACCAAGAGACCCAGCACTTC. It encodes CASRPGDQETQHF. Drawing the rest from reference TRBV5-1 and TRBJ2-5, the complete variable domain is KAGVTQTPRYLIKTRGQQVTLSCSPISGHRSVSWYQQTPGQGLQFLFEYFSETQRNKGNFPGRFSGRQFSNSRSEMNVSTLELGDSALYLCASRPGDQETQHFGPGTRLLVL.

This clonotype was observed many times. The chain couples TRBV7-9 to TRBJ1-5; 7 bases are shared with TRBD1. Looked up from germline, CDR1 is SEHNR and CDR2 is FQNEAQ (reference sequence). This CDR3 region has 14 residues. Unmatched junction bases numbered 4, after V lost 6 bases and J lost 2 bases. CDR3 bases: TGTGCCAGCAGGGACGACAGGGGCAATCAGCCCCAGCATTTT. The encoded protein is CASRDDRGNQPQHF.

Remarks on this clonotype: Relative to the germline gene, one junction end is altered; a read error may explain this. The V gene is TRBV12-5, the J gene TRBJ2-5, with D possibly matching TRBD1 (5 bases). The V gene's germline CDR1 is LGHNT and CDR2 FRNRAP. The CDR3 has 14 amino acids. The CDR3 DNA sequence: TGTGCTGGTGGTTCACCCGACAGCCAAGAGACCCAGTACTTC. Its translation is CAGGSPDSQETQYF.

This sequence joins TRBV5-1 and TRBJ2-7; possibly TRBD1 for D (6 bases). The CDR3 covers 15 residues. Deletions cut 0 bases from V and 5 bases from J, with 15 bases between. Germline assignment: CDR1 SGHRS and CDR2 YFSETQ. CDR3 bases: TGCGCCAGCAGCTTGGAGGGTCGCAGGGGCGACGAGCAGTACTTC. It translates to CASSLEGRRGDEQYF.

In the case of this clonotype: This may be a read error: a much more frequent sequence differs by one nucleotide. The gene calls are TRBV4-3 and TRBJ2-1, with TRBD2 identical over 8 bases. CDR1 is LGHNA and CDR2 is YSLEER in the germline V gene. The trim removed 5 bases at V and 5 bases at J, leaving 11 bases unmatched. CDR3 length: 16 amino acids. CDR3 region: CASSYKLAAVNNEQFF. CDR3 in DNA: TGCGCCAGCAGCTACAAACTAGCGGCAGTTAACAATGAGCAGTTCTTC.

This clonotype was picked up many times. This sequence joins TRBV11-2 and TRBJ2-1, with unresolved D. The germline V gene encodes CDR1 SGHAT and CDR2 FQNNGV. The CDR3 runs 13 residues. Trimming shortened V by 4 bases and J by 7 bases, and 11 bases separated the two germline ends. As DNA, the CDR3 is TGTGCCAGCAGCTCCCCGGTCGATAATGAGCAGTTCTTC. Translated, it gives CASSSPVDNEQFF.

The chain links TRBV7-9 to TRBJ1-5; 7 bases line up with TRBD1. With 1 base clipped from V and 0 bases from J, the junction kept 6 bases outside the gene matches. Germline CDR1 is SEHNR and CDR2 is FQNEAQ (reference sequence). The CDR3 is 17 amino acids. The CDR3 coding sequence is TGTGCCAGCAGCTTAGTCGGGACAGAGTATAGCAATCAGCCCCAGCATTTT. Its translation is CASSLVGTEYSNQPQHF. Combining the CDR3 with reference TRBV7-9 and TRBJ1-5 gives the whole variable domain DTGVSQNPRHKITKRGQNVTFRCDPISEHNRLYWYRQTLGQGPEFLTYFQNEAQLEKSRLLSDRFSAERPKGSFSTLEIQRTEQGDSAMYLCASSLVGTEYSNQPQHFGDGTRLSIL.

This clonotype has just one count. The chain couples TRBV6-5 to TRBJ2-1; maybe TRBD2 (6 bases). This CDR3 has 14 residues. CDR1 and CDR2 (germline): MNHEY, SVGAGI. V lost 1 base, J lost 10 bases, and 14 bases lay in between. The chain's CDR3 is CASSYFRDSYEQFF. In DNA form, the CDR3 reads TGTGCCAGCAGTTACTTTAGGGACTCCTACGAGCAGTTCTTC.

The J gene is TRBJ1-1, the V gene TRBV9; D is unclear. CDR3 length: 15 residues. The V and J ends lost 0 bases and 1 base respectively, with 10 bases between them. Looked up from germline, CDR1 is SGDLS and CDR2 is YYNGEE. The CDR3 coding sequence is TGTGCCAGCAGCGTAGGTAGCGGGCCGAACACTGAAGCTTTCTTT. Translating it yields CASSVGSGPNTEAFF.

This clonotype was picked up a small number of times. The rearrangement uses TRBV15 and TRBJ1-2, with D hard to call. Trimming took 0 bases from V and 5 from J, leaving 16 bases between them. The CDR3 runs to 16 residues. Germline assignment: CDR1 LNHNV and CDR2 YYDKDF (reference sequence). The CDR3 DNA reads TGTGCCACCAGCAGAGATACATTGTCCGCGGGATATGGCTACACCTTC. Translation gives CATSRDTLSAGYGYTF.

Only a few counts were recorded for this clonotype. The rearrangement joins TRBV19 to TRBJ2-5, with 9 bases matching TRBD2. CDR1 LNHDA and CDR2 SQIVND come from the germline V gene (reference sequence). The V gene end was trimmed by 2 bases and the J gene end by 3 bases; junction bases not matched to a gene: 13. CDR3 length: 18 amino acids. The CDR3 sequence: CASSISASGATLKETQYF. CDR3 DNA: TGTGCCAGTAGTATAAGCGCTAGCGGGGCAACCCTCAAAGAGACCCAGTACTTC.

This clonotype was counted only a few times. The chain employs TRBV4-2 and TRBJ2-2; 7 bases match TRBD2. Trimming removed 0 bases from V and 5 bases from J; junction bases left unmatched: 6. The CDR3 extends over 16 amino acids. Germline-derived CDR1 and CDR2 are LGHNA and YNFKEQ. Here the CDR3 DNA reads TGTGCCAGCAGCCAAGACCCGGGAGGTCCGACCGGGGAGCTGTTTTTT. It is translated as CASSQDPGGPTGELFF.